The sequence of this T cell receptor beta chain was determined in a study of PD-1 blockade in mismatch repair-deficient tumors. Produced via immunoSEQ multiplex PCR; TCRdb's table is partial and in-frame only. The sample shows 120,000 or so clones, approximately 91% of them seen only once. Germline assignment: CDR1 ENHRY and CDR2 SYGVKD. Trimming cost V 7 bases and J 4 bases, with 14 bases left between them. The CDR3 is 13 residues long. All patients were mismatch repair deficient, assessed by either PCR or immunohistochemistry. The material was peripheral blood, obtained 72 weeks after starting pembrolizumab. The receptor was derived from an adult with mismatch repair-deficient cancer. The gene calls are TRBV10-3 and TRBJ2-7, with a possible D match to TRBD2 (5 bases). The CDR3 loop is CAIKYGNSYEQYF. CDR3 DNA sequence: TGTGCCATCAAATACGGGAATAGTTACGAGCAGTACTTC.